This passage covers 23 T cell receptor beta chains from one sample sequenced in a study of blood T cell repertoires in COVID-19. The repertoire was sequenced with immunoSEQ multiplex PCR; TCRdb's copy has only in-frame clones and lacks some. The sample lists over 200,000 clones, about 91% occurring once. The sequencing input was PBMCs or T cells enriched from blood (not recorded which). These receptors came from a man aged 18 to 30 with acute COVID-19.

The chain has TRBV5-4 and TRBJ2-1; D remains ambiguous. V lost 4 bases to trimming and J lost 3 bases, with 8 bases between them. This CDR3 has 13 amino acids. Germline CDR1 and CDR2: SGHNT and YYREEE (reference sequence). In DNA form, the CDR3 reads TGTGCCAGCAGCCCCGCGGACTACAATGAGCAGTTCTTC. It translates to CASSPADYNEQFF.

The V gene is TRBV19, the J gene TRBJ1-5, with D possibly matching TRBD1 (5 bases). Trimming pared 2 bases from V and 6 bases from J, leaving 14 bases between. The CDR3 has 15 residues. Germline-derived CDR1 and CDR2 are LNHDA and SQIVND (reference sequence). CDR3 region: CASSIQMGGFQPQHF. In DNA form, the CDR3 reads TGTGCCAGTAGTATACAGATGGGGGGTTTTCAGCCCCAGCATTTT. Full variable domain (outside the CDR3, taken from reference TRBV19 and TRBJ1-5): DGGITQSPKYLFRKEGQNVTLSCEQNLNHDAMYWYRQDPGQGLRLIYYSQIVNDFQKGDIAEGYSVSREKKESFPLTVTSAQKNPTAFYLCASSIQMGGFQPQHFGDGTRLSIL.

This clone appeared a few times. This chain joins TRBV4-1 and TRBJ2-3; 9 bases line up with TRBD2. V lost 3 bases to trimming and J lost 3 bases; unmatched junction nucleotides: 13. The CDR3 has 18 amino acids. Germline V gene sequence: CDR1 MGHRA, CDR2 YSYEKL. For the CDR3, the DNA is TGCGCCAGCAGCCAGAGCCTTAGCGGGAGCGGAGGTACAGATACGCAGTATTTT. Residues: CASSQSLSGSGGTDTQYF.

This clone came up once. V gene TRBV6-2 or TRBV6-3 combines with J gene TRBJ2-7, with TRBD2 identical over 10 bases. Germline V gene sequence: CDR1 MNHEY, CDR2 SVGEGT. V was clipped by 2 bases and J by 3 bases; unmatched bases: 1. The CDR3 is made up of 14 amino acids. DNA of the CDR3: TGTGCCAGCAGTTACGGGACTAGCGTCTACGAGCAGTACTTC. This sequence encodes CASSYGTSVYEQYF.

The rearrangement uses TRBV5-4 and TRBJ1-6; D remains ambiguous. Trimming removed 0 bases from V and 5 bases from J, with 12 bases in between. The CDR3 is made up of 16 amino acids. Per germline, CDR1 SGHNT and CDR2 YYREEE (reference sequence). CDR3 in amino acids: CASSLGRLADNSPLHF. CDR3 DNA: TGTGCCAGCAGCTTGGGTCGGCTGGCGGATAATTCACCCCTCCACTTT. The entire variable domain, with the rest obtained from reference TRBV5-4 and TRBJ1-6, is as follows: ETGVTQSPTHLIKTRGQQVTLRCSSQSGHNTVSWYQQALGQGPQFIFQYYREEENGRGNFPPRFSGLQFPNYSSELNVNALELDDSALYLCASSLGRLADNSPLHFGNGTRLTVT.

The chain employs TRBV10-3 and TRBJ2-3, with a weak D call TRBD2 (5 bases). The germline CDR1 and CDR2 sequences are ENHRY and SYGVKD. CDR3 size: 13 residues. Trimming left V 6 bases short and J 2 bases short, with 9 bases between. The CDR3 coding sequence is TGTGCCATCAGAGCGGACCTCACAGATACGCAGTATTTT. Its translation: CAIRADLTDTQYF.

This chain uses TRBV28 with TRBJ1-3; no clear D. CDR3 length equals 13 residues. With 2 bases removed from V and 4 bases from J, the gap between germline ends came to 6 bases. Looked up from germline, CDR1 is MDHEN and CDR2 is SYDVKM. The CDR3: CASSLGQGNTIYF. CDR3 DNA sequence: TGTGCCAGCAGTTTAGGCCAGGGAAACACCATATATTTT.

J is TRBJ1-5 and V is TRBV19; weak D call: TRBD1 (6 bases). The CDR3 is 12 amino acids. V lost 7 bases, J lost 6 bases, and 10 bases lay in between. Germline V lookup: CDR1 LNHDA, CDR2 SQIVND (reference sequence). The CDR3 spells CASMQGGQPQHF. The CDR3 DNA is TGTGCCAGTATGCAAGGGGGTCAGCCCCAGCATTTT.

This clone was seen once. This chain links TRBV7-9 with TRBJ2-7; TRBD2 matches at 12 bases. V lost 2 bases, J lost 4 bases, and 3 bases stayed unmatched. The CDR3 has 15 amino acids. CDR1 is SEHNR and CDR2 is FQNEAQ in the germline V gene (reference sequence). CDR3 residues: CASSLSLAGGYEQYF. The CDR3 region has the DNA TGTGCCAGCAGCTTATCCCTAGCGGGAGGGTACGAGCAGTACTTC.

V is TRBV13 and J is TRBJ2-7; D might be TRBD2 (6 bases). Trimming stripped 5 bases from V and 0 bases from J, with 14 bases between. Per the germline V gene, CDR1 is PRHDT and CDR2 is FYEKMQ (reference sequence). CDR3 length: 15 amino acids. The CDR3 DNA reads as TGTGCCAGCAGCGAGACGGGACTCACCTCCTACGAGCAGTACTTC. Amino acid sequence: CASSETGLTSYEQYF. Filled out from reference TRBV13 and TRBJ2-7, the complete variable domain reads AAGVIQSPRHLIKEKRETATLKCYPIPRHDTVYWYQQGPGQDPQFLISFYEKMQSDKGSIPDRFSAQQFSDYHSELNMSSLELGDSALYFCASSETGLTSYEQYFGPGTRLTVT.

The V call is TRBV21-1, the J call TRBJ2-1; the D call of TRBD2 is as the table states it, not checked on the DNA. TRBV21-1 is classified as a pseudogene. This CDR3 contains 16 residues. In DNA form, the CDR3 reads TGTGCCAGCAGCATAGGGCTAGCGGGACCCTACAATGAGCAGTTCTTC. It yields the protein CASSIGLAGPYNEQFF.

The chain is built from TRBV28 and TRBJ1-1; TRBD1 aligns across 8 bases. CDR1 and CDR2 (germline): MDHEN, SYDVKM. The trim removed 3 bases at V and 0 bases at J, leaving 6 bases unmatched. The CDR3 is made up of 16 amino acids. CDR3 residues: CASSLSWTGLNTEAFF. CDR3 nucleotide sequence: TGTGCCAGCAGTTTGTCCTGGACAGGGCTGAACACTGAAGCTTTCTTT.

The V gene is TRBV19, the J gene TRBJ2-1; tentative D call: TRBD2 (5 bases). From germline, CDR1 is LNHDA and CDR2 SQIVND (reference sequence). The CDR3 runs 15 residues. Between the trimmed V and J ends, which lost 1 base and 0 bases, there was a span of 7 bases. CDR3 amino acids: CASSIAADSYNEQFF. CDR3 DNA: TGTGCCAGTAGTATAGCAGCGGACTCCTACAATGAGCAGTTCTTC.

The J gene is TRBJ1-2, the V gene TRBV11-1; 9 bases are a match to TRBD1. The CDR3 is 16 residues long. Per germline, CDR1 SGHAT and CDR2 FQDESV (reference sequence). The V and J ends lost 5 bases and 8 bases, in that order; junction bases with no gene match: 15. Written as DNA, the CDR3 is TGTGCCAGCAGCCCCCTCCCCGGACAGGGGAAGGGCGGCTACACCTTC. This gives the protein CASSPLPGQGKGGYTF.

This sequence joins TRBV3-1 (or the pseudogene TRBV3-2) and TRBJ2-7; 11 bases are a match to TRBD1. Germline V gene sequence: CDR1 LGHDT, CDR2 YNNKEL (reference sequence). V was clipped by 2 bases and J by 3 bases; unmatched bases: 9. The CDR3 runs 17 residues. The chain's CDR3 is CASSQRHGTGGVYEQYF. As DNA, the CDR3 is TGTGCCAGCAGCCAACGGCATGGGACAGGGGGGGTCTACGAGCAGTACTTC.

V and J are TRBV10-3 and TRBJ2-1, with TRBD1 as a possible D gene (5 bases). CDR1 ENHRY and CDR2 SYGVKD come from the germline V gene. CDR3 length equals 14 residues. Trimming took 3 bases from V and 6 from J, leaving 12 bases between them. CDR3 amino acids: CAISDGRGTNEQFF. Here the CDR3 DNA reads TGTGCCATCAGTGATGGTAGGGGAACCAATGAGCAGTTCTTC.

A single count supports this clone. The V call is TRBV10-3, the J call TRBJ2-2; no firm D call. This CDR3 is built from 13 residues. Trimming removed 4 bases from V and 6 bases from J, with 9 bases in between. Looked up from germline, CDR1 is ENHRY and CDR2 is SYGVKD. The CDR3 loop reads CAISGAAPGELFF. CDR3 nucleotides: TGTGCCATCAGTGGGGCAGCACCCGGGGAGCTGTTTTTT.

This rearrangement joins TRBV10-3 to TRBJ1-5, with 7 bases lining up with TRBD1. Looked up from germline, CDR1 is ENHRY and CDR2 is SYGVKD. This CDR3 has 16 residues. V lost 2 bases and J lost 4; bases outside the gene matches: 8. The CDR3 DNA is TGTGCCATCAGTGAGGCTGACAGGGCGCCTAATCAGCCCCAGCATTTT. Its protein product is CAISEADRAPNQPQHF.

The rearrangement joins TRBV24-1 to TRBJ2-2; weak D call: TRBD2 (5 bases). Germline-derived CDR1 and CDR2 are KGHDR and SFDVKD. The CDR3 is 13 residues long. The ends were cut back, 4 bases at V and 5 bases at J, with 7 bases in the middle. The chain's CDR3 is CATSELETGELFF. Written as DNA, the CDR3 is TGTGCCACCAGTGAACTAGAAACCGGGGAGCTGTTTTTT.

The rearrangement joins TRBV5-4 to TRBJ2-1, with D tentatively TRBD2 (6 bases). CDR1 is SGHNT and CDR2 is YYREEE in the germline V gene (reference sequence). V lost 0 bases and J lost 5, with 9 bases in between. This CDR3 comprises 14 residues. Here the CDR3 DNA reads TGTGCCAGCAGCTTGGGGGGGGTAGACAATGAGCAGTTCTTC. Translation: CASSLGGVDNEQFF.

The chain has TRBV28 and TRBJ2-7; D is unclear. CDR3 length: 12 amino acids. The V end lost 4 bases, the J end lost 2 bases, and 6 bases lay between the germline ends. CDR1 and CDR2 (germline): MDHEN, SYDVKM. This CDR3 reads CASSSTTYEQYF. In DNA form, the CDR3 reads TGTGCCAGCAGTTCCACAACCTACGAGCAGTACTTC.

This clone appeared once. The rearrangement joins TRBV7-9 to TRBJ2-3, with 9 nucleotides matching TRBD1. The length of the CDR3 is 14 residues. V trimming: 5 bases; J trimming: 5 bases; junction bases outside the gene matches: 5. The germline V gene has CDR1 SEHNR and CDR2 FQNEAQ (reference sequence). This CDR3 reads CASSPGQGRDTQYF. The CDR3 nucleotides are TGTGCCAGCAGCCCAGGACAGGGGAGAGATACGCAGTATTTT.

V gene TRBV12-5 combines with J gene TRBJ2-7; 9 nucleotides line up with TRBD1. CDR1 and CDR2 (germline): LGHNT, FRNRAP. CDR3 length: 14 residues. V gave up 4 bases and J gave up 1 base; unmatched junction bases: 2. CDR3 DNA: TGTGCTAGTGGTTCGGGACAGGGTTCCTACGAGCAGTACTTC. Encoded protein: CASGSGQGSYEQYF.